This T cell receptor beta chain was observed in a study of Ad26.COV2.S vaccination and SARS-CoV-2 variants. Treatment described: 19 received Ad26.COV2.S at low or high dose, single or two shots; a few received placebo; per-sample allocation not given. Sampling happened 63 days after the first vaccine or placebo injection. The CDR3 totals 15 residues. Germline V gene lookup returns CDR1 MNHEY and CDR2 SMNVEV (reference sequence). V dropped 1 base and J dropped 5; count of bases not matched to a gene: 3. This table comes from immunoSEQ multiplex PCR, and its TCRdb copy is limited to in-frame clones, with some not included. Of roughly 320,000 clones listed, more than 70% are singletons. This clone came up many times.

The genes are TRBV27 and TRBJ2-1, with TRBD1 matching 9 bases. Material: peripheral blood, obtained in a trial of Ad26.COV2.S vaccine versus placebo. The source is a person between 18 and 65 years old who received the Ad26.COV2.S COVID-19 vaccine or a placebo. The CDR3 spells CASSLLGQGNNEQFF. The CDR3 DNA follows: TGTGCCAGCAGTTTATTGGGACAGGGAAACAATGAGCAGTTCTTC.